This T cell receptor (beta chain) was identified in a study of T cell responses to AZD1222 COVID-19 vaccine (dated by TCRdb to about 2021). In the study overall: Because spike-specific TCR depth and breadth did not differ between the two schedules, AZD1222 recipients who got a second dose at roughly 4 weeks were pooled with those who got a second dose at roughly 12 weeks. Trial participants were enrolled by age into 18-55, 56-69 and 70-plus year subgroups, with about 150, 28 and 57 TCR-sequenced participants respectively. TCR sequencing was performed for about 250 trial participants, of whom about 200 were given two doses of AZD1222 and around 25 were given two doses of MenACWY control vaccine. Findings and caveats that apply to the study as a whole: Reportedly, almost half of the unique spike-specific TCRs recognized epitopes lying outside the regions that are mutated in the B.1.351 and B.1.1.7 variants. After two AZD1222 doses, both the breadth and the depth of spike-specific TCRs were significantly higher than at day 0 and than in MenACWY recipients. Conclusions about previously exposed vaccinees are limited, since just 6 or 7 AZD1222 recipients were seropositive for SARS-CoV-2 at baseline. Because no samples from the day 14 peak response were available, repertoires could be characterized only after the peak T cell response. The vaccine-associated CD4 TCRs covered the entire spike protein, and the dominant responses fell in regions 160-218 and 743-854. In the small 56-69-year group, the increase in depth fell short of significance, most likely because of low power. Participants were mostly white British, with more females than males. The authors suggested clonal diversity may have been underestimated.

The CDR3 regions of human TCRbeta chains were analyzed by immunosequencing. In the authors' own workflow: Repertoire TCRs were checked for matches against a reference library of SARS-CoV-2-specific TCRs that had been generated using the MIRA antigen-specificity platform. Breadth was defined as the fraction of unique TCRs that were SARS-CoV-2-associated, and depth was defined as the fraction of total T cells that were SARS-CoV-2-associated. Using the MIRA data, each spike-specific TCR was assigned both to the spike region to which the TCR was reactive and to a CD4 or CD8 class. Log10-transformed breadth and depth values were compared by one-way ANOVA with Sidak's multiple comparisons tests. This immuneACCESS table, as held by TCRdb, lists in-frame sequences with V and J called but not all clones. Of the missing ones, under half trace to an unresolved V gene in checked studies; the others have no known cause. The DNA gave D and trimming, while V, J and clone size come from that table. For this sample there are roughly 91,000 clones; 70% to 90% appear just once. The leading ten clones occupy 2.9% of the sample.

Deletion took 0 bases off V and 4 bases off J, with a span of 9 bases between the germline ends. The CDR3 sequence holds 15 residues, the cysteine and phenylalanine included. The retained sequence is limited to the CDR3, 45 bases, with the frame set at the first base. Reading the germline V gene (reference sequence) gives CDR1 PRHDT and CDR2 FYEKMQ. Read against the paper, the sample's time point label means: baseline before first vaccination. The vaccinee samples were drawn from two UK trials, COV001 and COV002, one of which was a single-blind randomized controlled phase 2/3 trial testing AZD1222 (ChAdOx1 nCoV-19) in healthy adults. Trial participant PBMC samples were collected at day 0 and day 28 after the second dose for TCRbeta chain sequencing. This clone occurred a few times. Its cognate antigen has yet to be identified. Base-call qualities are not available, and no considerably larger clone is one nucleotide away. Other DNA sequences in the sample encode the same CDR3.

The sample here was peripheral blood, taken on day 0 of AZD1222 vaccination. The origin of this receptor is an adult in good health. The V and J genes are TRBV13 and TRBJ2-2, with the D gene tentatively TRBD1 or TRBD2, based on 6 matching bases in each. The CDR3 loop reads CASSLGGGPTGELFF. The base sequence is TGTGCCAGCAGCTTAGGGGGGGGCCCCACCGGGGAGCTGTTTTTT.